A single sample is the source of the 6 T cell receptor beta chains below, sequenced in a study of blood T cell repertoires in COVID-19. Generated by immunoSEQ multiplex PCR, the TCRdb table keeps only in-frame clones and is missing some. The sample has roughly 100,000 clones, about nine tenths seen once. Source material: peripheral blood. These receptors originate from a woman aged 50 to 60 with COVID-19, enrolled during active disease.

Here the CDR3 reads CASSSQNTDTQYF. In DNA form, the CDR3 reads TGTGCCAGTAGTAGTCAAAACACAGATACGCAGTATTTT. The genes are TRBV19 and TRBJ2-3; D unresolved. Trimming stripped 4 bases from V and 2 bases from J, with 7 bases between. The CDR3 extends over 13 amino acids. Germline assignment: CDR1 LNHDA and CDR2 SQIVND (reference sequence). The whole variable domain, remainder taken from reference TRBV19 and TRBJ2-3, is DGGITQSPKYLFRKEGQNVTLSCEQNLNHDAMYWYRQDPGQGLRLIYYSQIVNDFQKGDIAEGYSVSREKKESFPLTVTSAQKNPTAFYLCASSSQNTDTQYFGPGTRLTVL.

The rearrangement joins TRBV6-5 to TRBJ2-1, with TRBD1 as a possible D gene (7 bases). Germline CDR1 is MNHEY and CDR2 is SVGAGI. Trimming cost V 2 bases and J 13 bases, with 15 bases left between them. The CDR3 length is 13 residues. The CDR3 sequence: CASSYAGQPSQFF. For the CDR3, the DNA is TGTGCCAGCAGTTACGCGGGACAGCCTAGTCAGTTCTTC.

This chain connects TRBV5-7 to TRBJ2-4, with TRBD1 identical over 7 bases. TRBV5-7 is an ORF, and what it does is uncertain. With 10 bases clipped from V and 4 bases from J, the junction kept 11 bases outside the gene matches. The CDR3 covers 14 residues. This chain's CDR3 is CAPDIGTEKNIQYF. The CDR3 DNA sequence: TGTGCCCCAGATATTGGGACAGAAAAAAACATTCAGTACTTC.

This sequence joins TRBV6-5 and TRBJ2-7; 11 positions match TRBD2. The CDR3 is made up of 15 amino acids. Germline CDR1 is MNHEY and CDR2 is SVGAGI. V gave up 2 bases and J gave up 5 bases; unmatched junction bases: 5. In DNA, the CDR3 is TGTGCCAGCAGTTACATTAGCGGGGGGGCCCACGAGCAGTACTTC. Translating gives CASSYISGGAHEQYF.

The chain couples TRBV2 to TRBJ1-5; TRBD1 matches 7 bases. V trimming: 4 bases; J trimming: 7 bases; junction bases outside the gene matches: 10. Germline V gene sequence: CDR1 SNHLY, CDR2 FYNNEI. CDR3 length: 15 amino acids. In nucleotides, the CDR3 is TGTGCCAGCAGTGTTTTAGGGGGCGGCAGGCAGCCCCAGCATTTT. It encodes CASSVLGGGRQPQHF.

The chain links TRBV7-9 to TRBJ1-4; 7 bases align to TRBD1. With 5 bases clipped from V and 0 bases from J, the junction kept 15 bases outside the gene matches. The CDR3 covers 19 residues. The germline V gene has CDR1 SEHNR and CDR2 FQNEAQ (reference sequence). The CDR3 loop reads CASSPPDRANPSTNEKLFF. CDR3 nucleotide sequence: TGTGCCAGCAGCCCTCCTGACAGGGCGAACCCTTCAACTAATGAAAAACTGTTTTTT.